Presented here are 25 T cell receptor beta chains from one specimen sequenced in a study of technical replicates of blood from a handful of donors. TCRdb keeps only in-frame clones here, not all; method: immunoSEQ multiplex PCR. The table has just under 45,000 clones, around 96% seen once. Sequenced sample: T cells isolated from PBMCs. The receptor source for this set is a human donor in good health.

This clone was observed a single time. The chain carries TRBV25-1 and TRBJ1-4, with a possible D match to TRBD1 (6 bases). The CDR3 is 16 amino acids. V lost 4 bases, J lost 7 bases, and 19 bases lay in between. From germline, CDR1 is MGHDK and CDR2 SYGVNS. This CDR3 reads CASSARGAGVIEKLFF. CDR3 nucleotides: TGTGCCAGCAGTGCGAGGGGGGCGGGGGTAATTGAAAAACTGTTTTTT.

Concerning this clone: The sample holds other DNA sequences that translate to the same CDR3. The gene calls are TRBV29-1 and TRBJ1-3; tentative D call: TRBD1 (6 bases). CDR3 length equals 13 residues. The V and J ends lost 6 bases and 0 bases respectively, with 9 bases between them. In germline, CDR1 is SQVTM, CDR2 ANQGSEA. The CDR3 nucleotides are TGCAGCGTCATCAGGGGCTCTGGAAACACCATATATTTT. Its translation is CSVIRGSGNTIYF.

The chain recombines TRBV27 with TRBJ2-7, with unresolved D. Trimming pared 3 bases from V and 3 bases from J, leaving 9 bases between. The germline CDR1 and CDR2 sequences are MNHEY and SMNVEV (reference sequence). CDR3 length: 13 residues. CDR3 loop: CASSFGRFYEQYF. CDR3 bases: TGTGCCAGCAGTTTTGGCAGATTCTACGAGCAGTACTTC.

This clone showed up just once. The chain joins TRBV5-1 to TRBJ1-3, with D perhaps TRBD1 (5 bases). Trimming cost V 0 bases and J 4 bases, with 8 bases left between them. The germline gives CDR1 SGHRS, CDR2 YFSETQ. CDR3 length: 14 amino acids. CDR3 amino acids: CASSLAGYGNTIYF. The DNA of the CDR3 is TGCGCCAGCAGCTTGGCAGGGTACGGAAACACCATATATTTT.

The rearrangement links TRBV5-1 to TRBJ2-7; 10 nucleotides agree with TRBD2. The junction had 5 bases not matched to a gene; V was cut back by 2 bases and J by 6 bases. The V gene's germline CDR1 is SGHRS and CDR2 YFSETQ. The CDR3 contains 14 residues. The chain's CDR3 is CASSFRGLAFEQYF. CDR3 nucleotide sequence: TGCGCCAGCAGCTTTCGGGGACTAGCGTTCGAGCAGTACTTC.

This clone was recorded a few times. The chain employs TRBV6-4 and TRBJ2-3; the match to TRBD2 covers 12 bases. J gave up 0 bases and V 2 bases, and 0 bases lay outside the gene matches. The CDR3 loop spans 16 amino acids. Germline V lookup: CDR1 MRHNA, CDR2 SNTAGT. Here the CDR3 DNA reads TGTGCCAGCAGTGACGGGACTAGCGGGAGCACAGATACGCAGTATTTT. Translated, it gives CASSDGTSGSTDTQYF.

In this sample, this clone turned up once. This chain connects TRBV27 to TRBJ1-3; TRBD1 matches at 9 bases. V lost 6 bases and J lost 4; bases outside the gene matches: 4. The CDR3 spans 14 residues. Germline V gene data show CDR1 as MNHEY and CDR2 as SMNVEV (reference sequence). In nucleotides, the CDR3 is TGTGCCAGCAGCTGGACAGGGGAAGGAAACACCATATATTTT. It translates to CASSWTGEGNTIYF.

V gene TRBV5-1 combines with J gene TRBJ2-7, with TRBD2 matching over 8 bases. The germline V gene has CDR1 SGHRS and CDR2 YFSETQ. V shed 0 bases, J shed 3 bases, and the junction held 5 bases outside the gene matches. The length of the CDR3 is 15 residues. The CDR3 DNA reads TGCGCCAGCAGCTTGGCCAGCGGGGGCTACTACGAGCAGTACTTC. Its translation is CASSLASGGYYEQYF.

This rearrangement joins TRBV4-2 to TRBJ1-1; 8 positions agree with TRBD1. Germline V lookup: CDR1 LGHNA, CDR2 YNFKEQ. This CDR3 contains 13 residues. V gave up 3 bases and J gave up 6 bases; unmatched junction bases: 3. DNA for the CDR3: TGTGCCAGCAGCCAGGACAGGGATGCTGAAGCTTTCTTT. Encoded protein: CASSQDRDAEAFF.

In nucleotides, the CDR3 is TGTGCCAGCAGTGGGGGGGGCCCGCGGGCCTACAATGAGCAGTTCTTC. Translated: CASSGGGPRAYNEQFF. This rearrangement joins TRBV25-1 to TRBJ2-1; weak D call: TRBD2 (7 bases). The CDR3 length is 16 residues. V was trimmed by 4 bases and J by 2 bases, leaving 15 bases between them. CDR1 MGHDK and CDR2 SYGVNS come from the germline V gene.

The genes are TRBV5-1 and TRBJ2-3; 9 positions agree with TRBD2. Germline lookup yields CDR1 SGHRS and CDR2 YFSETQ. J gave up 5 bases and V 0 bases, and 7 bases lay outside the gene matches. The CDR3 spans 16 residues. The CDR3 loop is CASSLGAGGPLDTQYF. The CDR3 nucleotides read TGCGCCAGCAGCTTGGGGGCGGGAGGGCCGTTAGATACGCAGTATTTT. The full variable domain, its missing parts supplied by reference TRBV5-1 and TRBJ2-3, is KAGVTQTPRYLIKTRGQQVTLSCSPISGHRSVSWYQQTPGQGLQFLFEYFSETQRNKGNFPGRFSGRQFSNSRSEMNVSTLELGDSALYLCASSLGAGGPLDTQYFGPGTRLTVL.

The CDR3 loop reads CASSPIPEVPTDTQYF. The CDR3 DNA follows: TGTGCCAGCAGCCCGATCCCAGAAGTACCCACAGATACGCAGTATTTT. The genes are TRBV7-3 and TRBJ2-3; D ambiguous. V lost 5 bases and J 2 bases, leaving 17 bases between the germline ends. There are 16 residues in the CDR3. CDR1 SGHTA and CDR2 FQGTGA come from the germline V gene.

Comments on this clone: Germline is not matched at one junction end, which may reflect a read error. This chain links TRBV5-6 with TRBJ2-1; D is possibly TRBD2 (6 bases). Germline assignment: CDR1 SGHDT and CDR2 YYEEEE. This CDR3 spans 16 amino acids. The CDR3, as DNA: TGTGCCAGCAGGTTGGGGGGAGGAACGAAGCACAATGAGCAGTTCTTC. Its protein product is CASRLGGGTKHNEQFF.

The gene calls are TRBV5-6 and TRBJ2-1; TRBD1 agrees at 7 bases. The V and J ends lost 0 bases and 6 bases, in that order; junction bases with no gene match: 0. This CDR3 comprises 13 residues. Germline V gene lookup returns CDR1 SGHDT and CDR2 YYEEEE. CDR3 nucleotide sequence: TGTGCCAGCAGCTTGGGACAGGGCAATGAGCAGTTCTTC. Protein: CASSLGQGNEQFF.

This clone showed up just once. The V call is TRBV18, the J call TRBJ2-7; no firm D call. This CDR3 region has 13 residues. Germline-derived CDR1 and CDR2 are KGHSH and LQKENI. Trimming pared 2 bases from V and 2 bases from J, leaving 7 bases between. CDR3 sequence (DNA): TGTGCCAGCTCACCAGTACAAACCTACGAGCAGTACTTC. It specifies CASSPVQTYEQYF.

The J gene is TRBJ2-5, the V gene TRBV14, with D hard to call. V lost 1 base and J lost 4, with 4 bases in between. Germline-derived CDR1 and CDR2 are SGHDN and FVKESK. The CDR3 covers 12 residues. CDR3 in DNA: TGTGCCAGCAGCCAAGCGGGAGAGACCCAGTACTTC. Protein product: CASSQAGETQYF.

The rearrangement links TRBV2 to TRBJ2-3, with D tentatively TRBD1 (5 bases). This CDR3 has 12 amino acids. Germline V gene sequence: CDR1 SNHLY, CDR2 FYNNEI. The ends were cut back, 8 bases at V and 3 bases at J, with 9 bases in the middle. The chain's CDR3 is CASVKGTDTQYF. CDR3 nucleotide sequence: TGTGCCAGCGTTAAGGGGACAGATACGCAGTATTTT.

The chain couples TRBV28 to TRBJ2-5; D possibly corresponds to TRBD2 (6 bases). CDR1 MDHEN and CDR2 SYDVKM come from the germline V gene. This CDR3 is built from 14 residues. Deletions cut 5 bases from V and 2 bases from J, with 12 bases between. CDR3 residues: CASSRGLTQETQYF. The CDR3 DNA sequence: TGTGCCAGCAGTCGGGGACTGACACAAGAGACCCAGTACTTC. Variable domain in full (rest from reference TRBV28 and TRBJ2-5): DVKVTQSSRYLVKRTGEKVFLECVQDMDHENMFWYRQDPGLGLRLIYFSYDVKMKEKGDIPEGYSVSREKKERFSLILESASTNQTSMYLCASSRGLTQETQYFGPGTRLLVL.

The V and J genes are TRBV27 and TRBJ1-1, with no clear D. Trimming pared 0 bases from V and 1 base from J, leaving 6 bases between. Germline V gives CDR1 MNHEY, CDR2 SMNVEV (reference sequence). The CDR3 length is 14 residues. The CDR3, as DNA: TGTGCCAGCAGTTTATCCGAGGGGAACACTGAAGCTTTCTTT. Its translation is CASSLSEGNTEAFF.

The chain employs TRBV4-3 and TRBJ2-7; 9 bases align to TRBD2. Trimming at V came to 0 bases and at J to 5 bases, leaving 11 bases not matched to a gene. Germline V gives CDR1 LGHNA, CDR2 YSLEER. This CDR3 is built from 17 residues. CDR3 nucleotide sequence: TGCGCCAGCAGCCAAGATTGGGCTAGCGGGACCTCTGACGAGCAGTACTTC. Protein product: CASSQDWASGTSDEQYF.

The chain is built from TRBV7-8 and TRBJ2-7; a possible D gene is TRBD2 (7 bases). Per the germline V gene, CDR1 is SGHVS and CDR2 is FQNEAQ. The CDR3 consists of 16 residues. Trimming left V 5 bases short and J 0 bases short, with 17 bases between. DNA for the CDR3: TGTGCCAGCAGCAGGGGGACTACCATCAGCTCCTACGAGCAGTACTTC. Amino acids: CASSRGTTISSYEQYF.

The rearrangement links TRBV30 to TRBJ2-5; TRBD1 matches at 11 bases. Germline V CDR1 and CDR2: GTSNPN, SVGIG (reference sequence). This CDR3 is 17 amino acids long. Losses at the gene ends were 2 bases for V and 5 bases for J; bases not matched to a gene: 13. The CDR3 region is CAWSLPLGQGASETQYF. The CDR3 DNA reads as TGTGCCTGGAGTCTACCGCTAGGACAGGGGGCAAGTGAGACCCAGTACTTC.

The chain uses TRBV29-1 and TRBJ1-2; 7 bases match TRBD1. J lost 8 bases, V lost 6 bases, and 15 bases had no gene match. Germline V lookup: CDR1 SQVTM, CDR2 ANQGSEA. The CDR3 runs to 14 residues. The CDR3 DNA is TGCAGCGTGCCTCGAACAGGGGCGGAGGAGGGCTACACCTTC. Amino acids: CSVPRTGAEEGYTF.

The chain couples TRBV5-8 to TRBJ2-7, with D possibly matching TRBD1 (6 bases). The CDR3 is made up of 14 amino acids. Trimming removed 4 bases from V and 7 bases from J, with 18 bases in between. Germline V CDR1 and CDR2: SGHTS, YDEGEE. The CDR3 region has the DNA TGTGCCAGCAGCCGTACTCAGGGGATGGGGGAGCAGTACTTC. Its translation is CASSRTQGMGEQYF.

This chain connects TRBV5-4 to TRBJ2-7; 8 bases map to TRBD2. Germline CDR1 and CDR2: SGHNT and YYREEE (reference sequence). This CDR3 is 16 amino acids long. V was pared by 3 bases and J by 3 bases, with 11 bases of the junction left unmatched. For the CDR3, the DNA is TGTGCCAGCAGCTCCTATACTAGCGGAATTATCTACGAGCAGTACTTC. It is translated as CASSSYTSGIIYEQYF.